This T cell receptor beta chain was documented in a study of blood T cell repertoires in COVID-19. Study as a whole: The United States, Italy and Spain supplied acute and convalescent COVID-19 samples. From T cells, B-cell-depleted T cells, or PBMCs came the material, which was cDNA or gDNA.

Per the original data handling: Scientists estimated how many nucleated cells there were by amplifying reference gene primers. TCRdb's copy holds only in-frame clones and misses some; the assay was immunoSEQ multiplex PCR. V, J and clone size derive from that table, while D and trimming were established from the DNA sequence. Among 85,000 to 95,000 clones listed, 76% were seen once. In germline, CDR1 is SGDLS, CDR2 YYNGEE. The J segment lost 0 bases and the V segment lost 1 base, leaving 9 bases of the junction unmatched. The CDR3 sequence is 18 residues long. The origin of this receptor is a man in his 70s with acute or convalescent COVID-19. The sample was peripheral blood. The V call is TRBV9, the J call TRBJ1-5, with 8 bases that match TRBD1. The chain's CDR3 is CASSVFRTGSNSNQPQHF. The CDR3 nucleotides are TGTGCCAGCAGCGTATTTCGGACAGGGTCGAATAGCAATCAGCCCCAGCATTTT.